The clone carrying this TCR beta chain was seen many times. Its target is not known. Together with a sample-barcoded 5' primer, a J-beta primer mix was included in a second PCR lasting roughly 6 to 12 cycles. A single record per CDR3 protein comes from TCRdb applying MiXCR to the 5' RACE reads. Found here are 1.5 million to 2 million distinct CDR3 sequences, 28% of them singletons; the top ten hold roughly 8.2%. These data originate in a study of blood T cells in healthy people across ages. General study results and limits: PBMCs that were unsorted prevented a conclusive naive versus antigen-experienced comparison.

V was pared by 2 bases and J by 0 bases, with 9 bases between. The CDR3 length is 15 residues. Germline CDR1 SGHRS, CDR2 YFSETQ. The sequencing input was blood. J is TRBJ2-1 and V is TRBV5-1; the D is unclear. The receptor was derived from a woman aged 30 to 39 in good health. CDR3 loop: CASSLPSYSYNEQFF. CDR3 nucleotides: TGCGCCAGCAGCTTACCCTCCTACTCCTACAATGAGCAGTTCTTC.